The rows below give T cell receptor beta chains drawn from one sample of a study of shared clonotypes between healthy human individuals. The data were produced by immunoSEQ multiplex PCR, yet TCRdb's version contains in-frame clones alone and is incomplete. The sample comprises roughly 1 million clones, approximately 76% of which are singletons, and less than 1.5% rests with the top ten. Sequenced material: memory CD4+ T cells sorted from blood. Receptor source: a man aged 18-30 years in good health. CDR3s include the opening cysteine and the closing phenylalanine or tryptophan. The D gene is left open where the match is weak. Size tells how often a clone was seen (once, few, many) or the class of an expanded clone, and some rows leave it out.

d_gene: TRBD1; v_gene: TRBV18; j_gene: TRBJ2-5; abundance: NA; CDR3nt: TGTGCCAGCTCACCGGACAGGGGGCAAGAGACCCAGTACTTC; CDR3aa: CASSPDRGQETQYF
d_gene: TRBD2; v_gene: TRBV6-1; j_gene: TRBJ2-3; abundance: NA; CDR3nt: TGTGCCAGCAGTGAGGGACTAGCTTATACGCAGTATTTT; CDR3aa: CASSEGLAYTQYF
d_gene: NA; v_gene: TRBV2; j_gene: TRBJ1-3; abundance: many; CDR3nt: TGTGCCAGCAGCGACAACTCTGGAAACACCATATATTTT; CDR3aa: CASSDNSGNTIYF
d_gene: TRBD1; v_gene: TRBV5-1; j_gene: TRBJ1-2; abundance: NA; CDR3nt: TGCGCCAGCAGTCAAGGACAGGCCTATGGCTACACCTTC; CDR3aa: CASSQGQAYGYTF
d_gene: NA; v_gene: TRBV29-1; j_gene: TRBJ1-2; abundance: NA; CDR3nt: TGCAGCTTCGGACAGCCCTCCTTGAGTGGCTACACCTTC; CDR3aa: CSFGQPSLSGYTF
d_gene: NA; v_gene: TRBV30; j_gene: TRBJ2-1; abundance: NA; CDR3nt: TGTGCCTGGGCCGATAACCTTGGGCAGGCGGGATACAATGAGCAGTTCTTC; CDR3aa: CAWADNLGQAGYNEQFF
d_gene: NA; v_gene: TRBV28; j_gene: TRBJ2-7; abundance: NA; CDR3nt: TGTGCCAGCAGTTCCGCCGGGGGAACTACCACCTACGAGCAGTACTTC; CDR3aa: CASSSAGGTTTYEQYF
d_gene: NA; v_gene: TRBV7-9; j_gene: TRBJ2-5; abundance: NA; CDR3nt: TGTGCCAGCAGCCCCCTATCAGTTAGGGAGACCCAGTACTTC; CDR3aa: CASSPLSVRETQYF
d_gene: TRBD1; v_gene: TRBV7-6; j_gene: TRBJ2-7; abundance: few; CDR3nt: TGTGCCAGCAGCTTGGCGACAGGGGCCTACGAGCAGTACTTC; CDR3aa: CASSLATGAYEQYF
d_gene: NA; v_gene: TRBV6-1; j_gene: TRBJ1-6; abundance: many; CDR3nt: TGTGCCAGCAAGGAGGATTTAACTTTGTCACCCCTCCACTTT; CDR3aa: CASKEDLTLSPLHF
d_gene: NA; v_gene: TRBV6-1; j_gene: TRBJ1-5; abundance: NA; CDR3nt: TGTGCCAGCAGTGTGGGCGATTATAGCAATCAGCCCCAGCATTTT; CDR3aa: CASSVGDYSNQPQHF
d_gene: NA; v_gene: TRBV6-6; j_gene: TRBJ1-1; abundance: NA; CDR3nt: TGTGCCAGCAGTTACTCGTCGTTTAGGGTGGGGGGAGAAGCTTTCTTT; CDR3aa: CASSYSSFRVGGEAFF
d_gene: TRBD2; v_gene: TRBV2; j_gene: TRBJ2-3; abundance: NA; CDR3nt: TGTGCCAGCAGTCTCGGGAGGGGCACAGATACGCAGTATTTT; CDR3aa: CASSLGRGTDTQYF
d_gene: TRBD1; v_gene: TRBV6-1; j_gene: TRBJ1-5; abundance: NA; CDR3nt: TGTGCCAGCAGTGGGGGGACAGGGACGAAGAATCAGCCCCAGCATTTT; CDR3aa: CASSGGTGTKNQPQHF
d_gene: NA; v_gene: TRBV30; j_gene: TRBJ1-6; abundance: NA; CDR3nt: TGTGCCTGGACAGAAAGAAACTATAATTCACCCCTCCACTTT; CDR3aa: CAWTERNYNSPLHF
d_gene: NA; v_gene: TRBV9; j_gene: TRBJ2-7; abundance: once; CDR3nt: TGTGCCAGCAGCGTAGGGGGGAGAGAAGCCTACGAGCAGTACTTC; CDR3aa: CASSVGGREAYEQYF
d_gene: NA; v_gene: TRBV7-8; j_gene: TRBJ2-2; abundance: few; CDR3nt: TGTGCCAGCAGCTTCGCGGACGCAACCGGGGAGCTGTTTTTT; CDR3aa: CASSFADATGELFF
d_gene: TRBD1; v_gene: TRBV7-2; j_gene: TRBJ1-1; abundance: NA; CDR3nt: TGTGCCAGCAGCTGGGGCCGACAGGGGGCCGAAGCTTTCTTT; CDR3aa: CASSWGRQGAEAFF
d_gene: TRBD2; v_gene: TRBV30; j_gene: TRBJ2-3; abundance: NA; CDR3nt: TGTGCCTGGAGCCCAAATAGCGGGGGCACAGATACGCAGTATTTT; CDR3aa: CAWSPNSGGTDTQYF
d_gene: TRBD1; v_gene: TRBV29-1; j_gene: TRBJ2-3; abundance: NA; CDR3nt: TGCAGCGTGCTAGTTATGGGACAGGGGAAACCTTACACAGATACGCAGTATTTT; CDR3aa: CSVLVMGQGKPYTDTQYF
d_gene: TRBD1; v_gene: TRBV2; j_gene: TRBJ1-1; abundance: few; CDR3nt: TGTGCCACCTCACAGGGGGTGACTGAAGCTTTCTTT; CDR3aa: CATSQGVTEAFF
d_gene: TRBD1; v_gene: TRBV19; j_gene: TRBJ1-5; abundance: few; CDR3nt: TGTGCCAGTAAGGACAGGGGGAGTCAGCCCCAGCATTTT; CDR3aa: CASKDRGSQPQHF
d_gene: NA; v_gene: TRBV7-2; j_gene: TRBJ2-3; abundance: few; CDR3nt: TGTGCCAGCAGCGGACTTTTCACAGATACGCAGTATTTT; CDR3aa: CASSGLFTDTQYF
d_gene: TRBD2; v_gene: TRBV28; j_gene: TRBJ2-3; abundance: NA; CDR3nt: TGTGCCAGCAGTCCCCGGGGGGGTGGTCTGGATACGCAGTATTTT; CDR3aa: CASSPRGGGLDTQYF
d_gene: NA; v_gene: TRBV11-3; j_gene: TRBJ2-3; abundance: NA; CDR3nt: TGTGCCAGCAGCCCTGACTCTTCCACAGATACGCAGTATTTT; CDR3aa: CASSPDSSTDTQYF
d_gene: NA; v_gene: TRBV5-1; j_gene: TRBJ1-1; abundance: once; CDR3nt: TGCGCCAGCAGCTTGGTCGGTGTTTTACAGGGCGGTGAAGCTTTCTTT; CDR3aa: CASSLVGVLQGGEAFF
d_gene: NA; v_gene: TRBV21-1; j_gene: TRBJ2-4; abundance: NA; CDR3nt: TGTGCCAGCAGCAAAGAGGGTAGCGGGAGATGCCGACGTAGTAAGGTCAAAAACATTCAGTACTTC; CDR3aa: CASSKEGSGRCRRSKVKNIQYF
d_gene: NA; v_gene: TRBV18; j_gene: TRBJ1-5; abundance: NA; CDR3nt: TGTGCCAGCTCAGTTGGGGGAGGCAATCAGCCCCAGCATTTT; CDR3aa: CASSVGGGNQPQHF
d_gene: TRBD2; v_gene: TRBV10-2; j_gene: TRBJ2-3; abundance: once; CDR3nt: TGCGCCAGCAGGGCAACTAGCGGGGGGCGCACAGATACGCAGTATTTT; CDR3aa: CASRATSGGRTDTQYF
d_gene: NA; v_gene: TRBV11-2; j_gene: TRBJ2-7; abundance: NA; CDR3nt: TGTGCCAGCAGCTCCCCAGGGGAGGGCTACGAGCAGTACTTC; CDR3aa: CASSSPGEGYEQYF
d_gene: NA; v_gene: TRBV14; j_gene: TRBJ2-7; abundance: NA; CDR3nt: TGTGCCAGCAGCCAAGGAGGGAGATGGTTCCAGTACTTC; CDR3aa: CASSQGGRWFQYF
d_gene: NA; v_gene: TRBV7-9; j_gene: TRBJ1-4; abundance: NA; CDR3nt: TGTGCCAGCAGCTTAGGGGAGGGGACAAACCTGTTTTTT; CDR3aa: CASSLGEGTNLFF
d_gene: NA; v_gene: TRBV7-8; j_gene: TRBJ2-7; abundance: many; CDR3nt: TGTGCCAGCAGTAAATACTTCTACGAGCAGTACTTC; CDR3aa: CASSKYFYEQYF
d_gene: TRBD2; v_gene: TRBV27; j_gene: TRBJ2-7; abundance: NA; CDR3nt: TGTGCCAGCAGTCGGACTAGCGGGGCCCCCTACGAGCAGTACTTC; CDR3aa: CASSRTSGAPYEQYF
d_gene: NA; v_gene: TRBV5-4; j_gene: TRBJ1-1; abundance: NA; CDR3nt: TGTGCCAGCAGGTCGATGACAGGAGACACTGAAGCTTTCTTT; CDR3aa: CASRSMTGDTEAFF
d_gene: TRBD2; v_gene: TRBV7-9; j_gene: TRBJ2-7; abundance: NA; CDR3nt: TGTGCCAGCAGCTTAGGGGCGGGAGGATCCTACGAGCAGTACTTC; CDR3aa: CASSLGAGGSYEQYF
d_gene: NA; v_gene: TRBV6-6; j_gene: TRBJ1-1; abundance: NA; CDR3nt: TGTGCCAGCAGTTACGAGGGAAGGAACACTGAAGCTTTCTTT; CDR3aa: CASSYEGRNTEAFF
d_gene: TRBD2; v_gene: TRBV5-1; j_gene: TRBJ2-3; abundance: few; CDR3nt: TGCGCCAGCAGCTTGGCTACGGGGGGGCCGTCGGATACGCAGTATTTT; CDR3aa: CASSLATGGPSDTQYF
d_gene: NA; v_gene: TRBV19; j_gene: TRBJ2-7; abundance: NA; CDR3nt: TGTGCCAGTAGTTCCCGGGACCGGTACGAGCAGTACTTC; CDR3aa: CASSSRDRYEQYF
d_gene: NA; v_gene: TRBV11-2; j_gene: TRBJ2-3; abundance: NA; CDR3nt: TGTGCCAGCAGCCCGGCGGGCGTTGATACGCAGTATTTT; CDR3aa: CASSPAGVDTQYF
d_gene: NA; v_gene: TRBV7-2; j_gene: TRBJ2-5; abundance: NA; CDR3nt: TGTGCCAGCGGATCGGAGACCCAGTACTTC; CDR3aa: CASGSETQYF
d_gene: NA; v_gene: TRBV11-2; j_gene: TRBJ2-2; abundance: NA; CDR3nt: TGTGCCAGCAGTCAAGCTTGGGTCACCGGGGAGCTGTTTTTT; CDR3aa: CASSQAWVTGELFF
d_gene: TRBD2; v_gene: TRBV5-4; j_gene: TRBJ2-7; abundance: once; CDR3nt: TGTGCCAGCAGTCCGCGACTAGCGGCCAGCTCCTACGAGCAGTACTTC; CDR3aa: CASSPRLAASSYEQYF
d_gene: NA; v_gene: TRBV6-1; j_gene: TRBJ1-5; abundance: NA; CDR3nt: TGTGCCACCCGGAGGGATCAGCCCCAGCATTTT; CDR3aa: CATRRDQPQHF
d_gene: TRBD2; v_gene: TRBV9; j_gene: TRBJ2-1; abundance: NA; CDR3nt: TGTGCCAGCAGCGTAGTAGCGGGAGGGAACTACAATGAGCAGTTCTTC; CDR3aa: CASSVVAGGNYNEQFF
d_gene: TRBD2; v_gene: TRBV5-1; j_gene: TRBJ2-7; abundance: NA; CDR3nt: TGCGCCAGCAGCTCGACTAGCGGGGGCGCCTACGAGCAGTACTTC; CDR3aa: CASSSTSGGAYEQYF
d_gene: TRBD1; v_gene: TRBV11-3; j_gene: TRBJ2-1; abundance: NA; CDR3nt: TGTGCCAGCAGCCTCGGGACAGGGTCCAACAATGAGCAGTTCTTC; CDR3aa: CASSLGTGSNNEQFF
d_gene: TRBD1; v_gene: TRBV6-6; j_gene: TRBJ2-7; abundance: NA; CDR3nt: TGTGCCAGCAGCCCGGGGCAGGGGGCTTACGAGCAGTACTTC; CDR3aa: CASSPGQGAYEQYF
d_gene: NA; v_gene: TRBV25-1; j_gene: TRBJ2-1; abundance: NA; CDR3nt: TGTGCCAGCAGTGCTCAACGGGGCGCCTACAATGAGCAGTTCTTC; CDR3aa: CASSAQRGAYNEQFF
d_gene: NA; v_gene: TRBV6-6; j_gene: TRBJ2-3; abundance: NA; CDR3nt: TGTGCCAGCAGTTACGGCAGGAGGGGCACAGATACGCAGTATTTT; CDR3aa: CASSYGRRGTDTQYF
d_gene: TRBD1; v_gene: TRBV7-3; j_gene: TRBJ2-1; abundance: NA; CDR3nt: TGTGCCAGCAGCTTGCGACAGGGTCGAAACAATGAGCAGTTCTTC; CDR3aa: CASSLRQGRNNEQFF
d_gene: NA; v_gene: TRBV6-6; j_gene: TRBJ2-6; abundance: NA; CDR3nt: TGTGCCAGCAGTTACGGTTTCTCTGGGGCCAACGTCCTGACTTTC; CDR3aa: CASSYGFSGANVLTF
d_gene: NA; v_gene: TRBV6-1; j_gene: TRBJ2-1; abundance: NA; CDR3nt: TGTGCCAGCGGTAGCAGGGGTTCCTTTTATGAGCAGTTCTTC; CDR3aa: CASGSRGSFYEQFF
d_gene: NA; v_gene: TRBV18; j_gene: TRBJ1-2; abundance: NA; CDR3nt: TGTGCCAGCTCACCACCGGCAGGGAATCTGAATGGCTACACCTTC; CDR3aa: CASSPPAGNLNGYTF
d_gene: NA; v_gene: TRBV29-1; j_gene: TRBJ1-4; abundance: NA; CDR3nt: TGCAGCGTTGGTTGGGGGGCAGGGGAAAAACTGTTTTTT; CDR3aa: CSVGWGAGEKLFF
d_gene: NA; v_gene: TRBV12-2; j_gene: TRBJ1-4; abundance: NA; CDR3nt: TGTGCAAGTCGCCTTCTACGGGGGGCAAATGAAAAACTGTTTTTT; CDR3aa: CASRLLRGANEKLFF
d_gene: NA; v_gene: TRBV2; j_gene: TRBJ1-5; abundance: NA; CDR3nt: TGTGCCAGCAGTGGGCAGAATCAGCCCCAGCATTTT; CDR3aa: CASSGQNQPQHF
d_gene: NA; v_gene: TRBV7-9; j_gene: TRBJ1-3; abundance: NA; CDR3nt: TGTGCCAGCAGCCGTTGGGGAGTCACGAGTGGAAACACCATATATTTT; CDR3aa: CASSRWGVTSGNTIYF
d_gene: TRBD1; v_gene: TRBV5-1; j_gene: TRBJ1-2; abundance: NA; CDR3nt: TGCGCCAGCAGCCCGGAGGGGGCCGGCTATGGCTACACCTTC; CDR3aa: CASSPEGAGYGYTF